Listed here is a single TCR beta chain. Its antigen remains unknown. The source of the sample is a study of OX40 agonist ivuxolimab in advanced cancers. Turning to the study itself: Given to patients was ivuxolimab, an agonistic anti-OX40 (CD134) antibody. One patient with hepatocellular carcinoma and two with cutaneous melanoma, three in all, had partial responses. Study-wide findings and caveats: Several nonresponders also turned out to have low normalized T-cell clonal expansion. CD4+ and CD8+ blood T cells expanded clonally by week 6 at 0.1 to 3.0 mg/kg.

The assay was immunoSEQ multiplex PCR, and TCRdb's table has in-frame clones only and misses some. The sample has about 75,000 clones, roughly nine tenths seen once. This material consisted of CD4+ or CD8+ T cells sorted from blood, taken in a trial of the OX40 agonist ivuxolimab. The origin of this receptor is an adult with an advanced solid tumor such as melanoma, head and neck, liver or kidney cancer.

The CDR3 DNA follows: TGCAGCGTTGGGGGGGGCCCCGGGGAGCTGTTTTTT. It encodes CSVGGGPGELFF. The chain uses TRBV29-1 and TRBJ2-2; perhaps TRBD2 as D (7 bases). Germline V lookup: CDR1 SQVTM, CDR2 ANQGSEA. V was trimmed by 4 bases and J by 6 bases, leaving 9 bases between them. CDR3 length: 12 residues.